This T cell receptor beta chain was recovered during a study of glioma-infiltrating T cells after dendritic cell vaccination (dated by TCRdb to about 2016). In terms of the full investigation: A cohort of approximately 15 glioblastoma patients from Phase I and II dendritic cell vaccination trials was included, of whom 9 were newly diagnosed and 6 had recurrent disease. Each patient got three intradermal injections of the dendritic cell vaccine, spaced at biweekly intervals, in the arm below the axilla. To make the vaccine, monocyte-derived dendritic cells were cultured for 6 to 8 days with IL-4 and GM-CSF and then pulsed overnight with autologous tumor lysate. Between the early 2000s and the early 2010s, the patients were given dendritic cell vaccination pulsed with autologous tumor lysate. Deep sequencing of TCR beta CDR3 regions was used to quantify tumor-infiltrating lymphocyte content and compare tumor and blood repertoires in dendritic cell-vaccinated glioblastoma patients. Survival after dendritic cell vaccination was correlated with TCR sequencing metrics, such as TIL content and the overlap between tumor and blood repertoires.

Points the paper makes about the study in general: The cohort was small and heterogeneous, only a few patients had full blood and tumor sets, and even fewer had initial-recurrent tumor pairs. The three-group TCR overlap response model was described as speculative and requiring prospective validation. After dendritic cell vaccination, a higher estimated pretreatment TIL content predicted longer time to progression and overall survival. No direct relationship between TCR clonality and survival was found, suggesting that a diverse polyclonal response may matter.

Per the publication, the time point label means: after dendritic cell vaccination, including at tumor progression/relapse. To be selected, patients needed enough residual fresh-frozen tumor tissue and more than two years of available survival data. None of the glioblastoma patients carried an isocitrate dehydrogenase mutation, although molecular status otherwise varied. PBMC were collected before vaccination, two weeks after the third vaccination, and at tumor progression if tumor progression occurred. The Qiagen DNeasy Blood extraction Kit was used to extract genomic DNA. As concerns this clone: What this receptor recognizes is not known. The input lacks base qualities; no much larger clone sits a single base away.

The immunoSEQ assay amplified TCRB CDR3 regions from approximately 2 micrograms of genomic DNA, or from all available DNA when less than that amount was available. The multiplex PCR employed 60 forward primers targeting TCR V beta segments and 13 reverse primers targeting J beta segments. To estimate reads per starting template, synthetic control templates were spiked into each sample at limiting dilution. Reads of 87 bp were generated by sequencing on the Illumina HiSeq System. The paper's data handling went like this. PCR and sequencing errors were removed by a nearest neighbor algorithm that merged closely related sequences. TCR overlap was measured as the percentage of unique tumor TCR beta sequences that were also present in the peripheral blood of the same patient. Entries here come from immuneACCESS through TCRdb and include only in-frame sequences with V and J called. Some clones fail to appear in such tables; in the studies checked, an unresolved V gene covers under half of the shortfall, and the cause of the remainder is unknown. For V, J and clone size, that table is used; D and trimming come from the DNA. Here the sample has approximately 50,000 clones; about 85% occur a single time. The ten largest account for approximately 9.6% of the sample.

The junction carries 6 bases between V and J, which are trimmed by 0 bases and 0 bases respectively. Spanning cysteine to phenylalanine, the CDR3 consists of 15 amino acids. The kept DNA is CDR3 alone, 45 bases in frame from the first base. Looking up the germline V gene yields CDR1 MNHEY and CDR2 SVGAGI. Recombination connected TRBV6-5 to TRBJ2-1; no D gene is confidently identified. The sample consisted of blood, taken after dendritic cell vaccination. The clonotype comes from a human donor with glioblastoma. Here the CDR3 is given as CASSYSYSSYNEQFF. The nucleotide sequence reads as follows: TGTGCCAGCAGTTACTCTTACAGCTCCTACAATGAGCAGTTCTTC.